The source of this TCR beta chain is a study of blood T cell repertoires in COVID-19. This CDR3 comprises 14 residues. Germline values: CDR1 MNHEY, CDR2 SVGAGI. V lost 6 bases to trimming and J lost 4 bases, with 15 bases between them. Original data processing: Amplification with reference gene primers provided the estimates of nucleated cell counts. The method was immunoSEQ multiplex PCR; TCRdb's version includes in-frame clones alone and lacks a portion of them. The D gene and trimming were derived from the DNA, and the V and J assignments and clone size from that table. The data show about 240,000 clones, with 80% to 90% seen just once and 5.5% to 8% held by the top ten.

The chain employs TRBV6-5 and TRBJ1-2; D perhaps matches TRBD1 (5 bases). The TCR sequence derives from a man between 60 and 70 years old with acute or convalescent COVID-19. Specimen: peripheral blood. The CDR3 DNA reads TGTGCCAGCAGGCCTATTGACAGAATCTATGGCTACACCTTC. Residues: CASRPIDRIYGYTF.